These 3 T cell receptor beta chains share one sample of origin, sequenced in a study of blood T cells in healthy people across ages. The authors ran a second PCR of about 7 to 11 cycles using a sample-barcoded 5' primer and a J-beta primer mix. A single record per CDR3 protein comes from TCRdb applying MiXCR to the 5' RACE reads. Among more than 1 million distinct CDR3 sequences listed, more than 40% were seen once. Material for sequencing was blood. Source of these receptors: an older woman in good health.

The V gene is TRBV9, the J gene TRBJ2-7; 12 bases align to TRBD1. The V and J ends lost 4 bases and 4 bases, in that order; junction bases with no gene match: 21. CDR1 is SGDLS and CDR2 is YYNGEE in the germline V gene. This CDR3 has 20 amino acids. CDR3 DNA sequence: TGTGCCAGCAGCTTTAACGGGGACAGGGGGCGTCTGCGTATTCTTTACGAGCAGTACTTC. It yields the protein CASSFNGDRGRLRILYEQYF.

The genes are TRBV27 and TRBJ2-7; D is perhaps TRBD1 (5 bases). Trimming took off 8 bases at V and 0 bases at J, with 14 bases between the two ends. CDR1 MNHEY and CDR2 SMNVEV come from the germline V gene (reference sequence). The CDR3 spans 14 residues. The CDR3 region has the DNA TGTGCCAGCCCTTTTTGGGGCGGCTCCTACGAGCAGTACTTC. It encodes CASPFWGGSYEQYF.

The gene calls are TRBV15 and TRBJ1-1, with TRBD1 matching over 7 bases. Trimming at V came to 7 bases and at J to 1 base, leaving 6 bases not matched to a gene. The CDR3 runs 14 residues. Germline lookup yields CDR1 LNHNV and CDR2 YYDKDF (reference sequence). The CDR3 sequence: CATNAGTANTEAFF. CDR3 bases: TGTGCCACCAACGCGGGGACAGCGAACACTGAAGCTTTCTTT.